This TCR beta chain was profiled in a study of blood T cell repertoires in COVID-19. Background on the study: The United States, Italy and Spain were the sources of the acute and convalescent COVID-19 samples.

Per the study methods: Amplification of reference gene primers provided the estimated nucleated cell counts. Measured with immunoSEQ multiplex PCR; TCRdb has only the in-frame clones, and not every one. The V and J calls and clone size come from that table; D and trimming were worked out from the DNA. Among approximately 96,000 clones listed, around nine tenths were seen once. Material: peripheral blood. The receptor comes from a woman older than 75 with acute or convalescent COVID-19.

Here the CDR3 reads CASSQGTGNNSPLHF. The CDR3 DNA sequence: TGTGCCAGCAGCCAAGGCACAGGGAATAATTCACCCCTCCACTTT. This chain uses TRBV3-1 (or the pseudogene TRBV3-2) with TRBJ1-6; D perhaps matches TRBD1 (6 bases). The CDR3 is made up of 15 amino acids. Trimming cost V 1 base and J 5 bases, with 9 bases left between them. Germline V gives CDR1 LGHDT, CDR2 YNNKEL (reference sequence).